The present entry profiles one T cell receptor (beta chain) with its context. Patients from Seattle were sampled longitudinally, starting during active infection. The V gene's germline CDR1 is SGHKS and CDR2 YYEKEE (reference sequence). The CDR3 extends over 14 amino acids. V was pared by 3 bases and J by 7 bases, with 6 bases of the junction left unmatched. Sequenced by immunoSEQ multiplex PCR; TCRdb stores in-frame clones only, minus some. The data show about 340,000 clones, 86% seen once. This specimen belongs to a study of blood T cell repertoires in COVID-19. Study in general: Samples of COVID-19 (acute and convalescent) were obtained from the United States, Italy and Spain. PBMCs, B-cell-depleted T cells, or T cells were the source of the cDNA or gDNA that made up the material.

What was sequenced was peripheral blood. V usage is TRBV5-5 and J usage is TRBJ1-5; 8 nucleotides match TRBD1. The receptor comes from a woman between 55 and 75 years old with COVID-19, enrolled during active disease. Written as DNA, the CDR3 is TGTGCCAGCAGCTATGGACAGGGCGGCCAGCCCCAGCATTTT. Its protein is CASSYGQGGQPQHF.